Presented here are 10 T cell receptor beta chains from one specimen sequenced in a study of response to subunit inactivated influenza vaccine. MiXCR, run by TCRdb on the RT-PCR reads, gives a single entry per CDR3 protein. The profile shows about half a million distinct CDR3 sequences, roughly 11% of them singletons. The specimen was PBMCs from blood, collected around seven weeks after vaccination. Every receptor here comes from a man between 50 and 59 years old who received an inactivated influenza vaccine.

At least ten counts were recorded for this clonotype. The J gene is TRBJ2-1, the V gene TRBV12-3 or TRBV12-4; the match to TRBD2 covers 8 bases. V trimming: 4 bases; J trimming: 7 bases; junction bases outside the gene matches: 9. The CDR3 totals 15 residues. This chain's CDR3 is CASSSYRGGNNEQFF. The CDR3 DNA follows: TGTGCCAGCAGTTCCTACCGGGGGGGCAATAATGAGCAGTTCTTC.

This clonotype has only a few counts. This chain links TRBV4-3 with TRBJ1-3; D not certain. Germline V CDR1 and CDR2: LGHNA, YSLEER. V was cut by 0 bases and J by 4 bases, with 13 bases left in between. The CDR3 runs 16 residues. The CDR3 loop reads CASSQDGSSLGNTIYF. CDR3 in DNA: TGCGCCAGCAGCCAAGACGGCTCCTCACTCGGAAACACCATATATTTT.

This clonotype was detected ten times or more. This chain joins TRBV2 and TRBJ1-4; possibly TRBD1 for D (5 bases). The CDR3 sequence is 16 residues long. V was trimmed by 3 bases and J by 0 bases, leaving 11 bases between them. CDR1 is SNHLY, CDR2 FYNNEI, per germline. CDR3 region: CASSEAGHTTNEKLFF. CDR3 bases: TGTGCCAGCAGTGAGGCAGGACACACAACTAATGAAAAACTGTTTTTT.

This clonotype was counted a few times. This chain joins TRBV12-3 or TRBV12-4 and TRBJ2-6; no clear D gene. V shed 1 base and J shed 2 bases, with 6 bases lying between them. The CDR3 totals 15 residues. In DNA form, the CDR3 reads TGTGCCAGCAGTTTAGGGGATCCTGGGGCCAACGTCCTGACTTTC. Translation: CASSLGDPGANVLTF.

As to this clonotype: A much larger clone lies a single base off, so this may be a read error. The chain couples TRBV7-2 to TRBJ1-5, with 8 bases fitting TRBD1. Germline CDR1 and CDR2: SGHTA and FQGNSA. The CDR3 spans 15 residues. In DNA, the CDR3 is TGTGCCAGCAACTTACGGGGACAGGCCAATCAGCCCCAGCATTTT. It encodes CASNLRGQANQPQHF.

This clonotype showed up just a few times. V gene TRBV9 combines with J gene TRBJ2-3; TRBD2 is a possible D gene (7 bases). The CDR3 spans 17 residues. Germline values: CDR1 SGDLS, CDR2 YYNGEE. V was trimmed by 5 bases and J by 11 bases, leaving 30 bases between them. CDR3 residues: CASSPSGTSAGGTGQYF. CDR3 nucleotide sequence: TGTGCCAGCAGTCCAAGCGGGACATCAGCTGGGGGAACAGGGCAGTATTTT.

The chain joins TRBV4-3 to TRBJ2-2; tentative D call: TRBD2 (5 bases). V was clipped by 0 bases and J by 5 bases, with 7 bases between them. The V gene's germline CDR1 is LGHNA and CDR2 YSLEER. The CDR3 runs 14 residues. The CDR3, as DNA: TGCGCCAGCAGCCAAGAGTTAGCGACCGGGGAGCTGTTTTTT. This sequence encodes CASSQELATGELFF.

This chain connects TRBV27 to TRBJ2-1; D possibly corresponds to TRBD2 (5 bases). Trimming took 0 bases from V and 6 from J, leaving 9 bases between them. The germline CDR1 and CDR2 sequences are MNHEY and SMNVEV (reference sequence). The CDR3 contains 14 residues. CDR3 in amino acids: CASSLSASPNEQFF. CDR3 bases: TGTGCCAGCAGTTTATCGGCTAGCCCCAATGAGCAGTTCTTC.

The chain recombines TRBV9 with TRBJ2-2; D is tentatively TRBD1 or TRBD2 (6 bases each). Germline assignment: CDR1 SGDLS and CDR2 YYNGEE. V was shortened by 4 bases and J by 0 bases, with 10 bases between the two germline ends. The CDR3 loop spans 15 amino acids. CDR3 sequence (DNA): TGTGCCAGCAGCAGGGGGGCCGCGAACACCGGGGAGCTGTTTTTT. Translation gives CASSRGAANTGELFF.

This clonotype was seen a handful of times. V is TRBV3-1 and J is TRBJ2-3; D uncertain. The CDR3 loop spans 18 amino acids. Looked up from germline, CDR1 is LGHDT and CDR2 is YNNKEL (reference sequence). Trimming left V 3 bases short and J 3 bases short, with 22 bases between. The CDR3 nucleotides are TGTGCCAGCAGCCAGGTGGAGATATTTCGGAGTCGGACAGATACGCAGTATTTT. It codes for CASSQVEIFRSRTDTQYF.